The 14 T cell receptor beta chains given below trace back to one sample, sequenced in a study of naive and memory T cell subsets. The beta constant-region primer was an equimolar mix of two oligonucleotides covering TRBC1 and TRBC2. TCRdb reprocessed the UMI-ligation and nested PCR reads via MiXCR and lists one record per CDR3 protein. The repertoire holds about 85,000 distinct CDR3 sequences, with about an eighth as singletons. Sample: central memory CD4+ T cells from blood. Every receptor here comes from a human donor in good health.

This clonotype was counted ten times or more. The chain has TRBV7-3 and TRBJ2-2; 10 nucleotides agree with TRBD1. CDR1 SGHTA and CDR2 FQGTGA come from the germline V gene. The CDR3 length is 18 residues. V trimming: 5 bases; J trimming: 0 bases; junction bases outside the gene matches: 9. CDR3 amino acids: CASSPNRDRGANTGELFF. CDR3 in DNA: TGTGCCAGCAGCCCCAACCGGGACAGGGGCGCGAACACCGGGGAGCTGTTTTTT.

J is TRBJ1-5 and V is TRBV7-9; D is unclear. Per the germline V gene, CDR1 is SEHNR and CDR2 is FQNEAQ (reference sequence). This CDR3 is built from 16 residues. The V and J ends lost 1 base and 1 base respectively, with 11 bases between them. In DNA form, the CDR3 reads TGTGCCAGCAGCTTAGGGTCGGGGAAGAGCAATCAGCCCCAGCATTTT. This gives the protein CASSLGSGKSNQPQHF.

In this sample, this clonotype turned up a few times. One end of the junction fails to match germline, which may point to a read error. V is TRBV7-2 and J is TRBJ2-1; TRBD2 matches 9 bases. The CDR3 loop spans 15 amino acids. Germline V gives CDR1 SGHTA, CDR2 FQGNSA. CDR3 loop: CASSLAGSEINEQFF. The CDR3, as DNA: TGTGCCAGCAGCCTAGCGGGGAGTGAGATTAATGAGCAGTTCTTC.

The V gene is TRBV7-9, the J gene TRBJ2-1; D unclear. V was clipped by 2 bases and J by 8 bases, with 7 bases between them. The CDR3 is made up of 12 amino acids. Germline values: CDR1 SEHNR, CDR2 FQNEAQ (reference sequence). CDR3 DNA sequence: TGTGCCAGCAGCTTATCATCGGATGAGCAGTTCTTC. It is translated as CASSLSSDEQFF.

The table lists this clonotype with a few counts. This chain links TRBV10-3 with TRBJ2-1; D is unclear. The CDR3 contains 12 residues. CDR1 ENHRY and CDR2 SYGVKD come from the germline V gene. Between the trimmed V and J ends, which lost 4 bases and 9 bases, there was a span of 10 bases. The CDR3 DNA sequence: TGTGCCATCAGTGGGCCGAAGGGTGAGCAGTTCTTC. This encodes CAISGPKGEQFF.

As DNA, the CDR3 is TGCGCCAGCCCGAGACAGGTGATTTGGTATGAGAACGAGCAGTACTTC. This gives the protein CASPRQVIWYENEQYF. The rearrangement uses TRBV5-1 and TRBJ2-7, with D maybe TRBD1 (6 bases). Trimming pared 7 bases from V and 5 bases from J, leaving 25 bases between. Germline CDR1 is SGHRS and CDR2 is YFSETQ. The CDR3 runs 16 residues.

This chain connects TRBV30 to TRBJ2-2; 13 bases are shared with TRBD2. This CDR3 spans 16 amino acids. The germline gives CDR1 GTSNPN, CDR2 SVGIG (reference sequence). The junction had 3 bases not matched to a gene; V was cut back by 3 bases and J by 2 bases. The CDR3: CAWSGGLAGNTGELFF. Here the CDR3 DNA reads TGTGCCTGGAGCGGGGGACTAGCGGGAAACACCGGGGAGCTGTTTTTT.

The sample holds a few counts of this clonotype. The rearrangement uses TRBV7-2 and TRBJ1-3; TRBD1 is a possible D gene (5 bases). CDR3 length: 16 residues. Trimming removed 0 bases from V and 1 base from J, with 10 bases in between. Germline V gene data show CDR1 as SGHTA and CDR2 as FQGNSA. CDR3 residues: CASSLAAGLSGNTIYF. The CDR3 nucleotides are TGTGCCAGCAGCTTAGCGGCAGGGCTTTCTGGAAACACCATATATTTT.

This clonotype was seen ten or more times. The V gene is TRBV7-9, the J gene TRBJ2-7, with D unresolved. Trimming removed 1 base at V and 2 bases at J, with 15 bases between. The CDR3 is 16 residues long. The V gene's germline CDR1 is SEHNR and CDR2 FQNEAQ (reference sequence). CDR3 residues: CASSLVQAGLAYEQYF. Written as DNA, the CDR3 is TGTGCCAGCAGCTTAGTGCAGGCCGGGCTCGCCTACGAGCAGTACTTC.

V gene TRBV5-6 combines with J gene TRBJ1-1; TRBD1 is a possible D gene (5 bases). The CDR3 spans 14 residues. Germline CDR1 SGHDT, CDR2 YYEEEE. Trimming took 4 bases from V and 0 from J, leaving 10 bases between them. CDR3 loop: CASSPTALNTEAFF. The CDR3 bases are TGTGCCAGCAGCCCGACAGCTTTGAACACTGAAGCTTTCTTT.

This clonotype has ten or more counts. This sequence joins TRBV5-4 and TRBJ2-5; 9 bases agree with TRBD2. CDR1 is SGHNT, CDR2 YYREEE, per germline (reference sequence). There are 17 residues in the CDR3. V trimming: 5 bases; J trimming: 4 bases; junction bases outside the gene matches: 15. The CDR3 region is CASRGKAGGRGGETQYF. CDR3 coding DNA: TGTGCCAGCAGAGGGAAAGCGGGAGGCCGGGGTGGAGAGACCCAGTACTTC. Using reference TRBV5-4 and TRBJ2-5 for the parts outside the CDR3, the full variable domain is ETGVTQSPTHLIKTRGQQVTLRCSSQSGHNTVSWYQQALGQGPQFIFQYYREEENGRGNFPPRFSGLQFPNYSSELNVNALELDDSALYLCASRGKAGGRGGETQYFGPGTRLLVL.

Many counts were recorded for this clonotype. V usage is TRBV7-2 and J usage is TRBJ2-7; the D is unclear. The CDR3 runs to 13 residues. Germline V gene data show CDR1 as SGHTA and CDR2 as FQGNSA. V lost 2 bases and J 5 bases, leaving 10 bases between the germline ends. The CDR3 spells CASSLSFGDEQYF. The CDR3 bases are TGTGCCAGCAGCTTATCGTTTGGGGACGAGCAGTACTTC.

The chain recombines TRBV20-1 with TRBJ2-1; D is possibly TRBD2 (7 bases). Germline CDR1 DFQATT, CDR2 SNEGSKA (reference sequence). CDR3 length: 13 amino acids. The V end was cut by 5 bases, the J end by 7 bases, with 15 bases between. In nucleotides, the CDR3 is TGCAGTGCTGGAGGGGGGGGGCGAAATGAGCAGTTCTTC. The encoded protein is CSAGGGGRNEQFF.

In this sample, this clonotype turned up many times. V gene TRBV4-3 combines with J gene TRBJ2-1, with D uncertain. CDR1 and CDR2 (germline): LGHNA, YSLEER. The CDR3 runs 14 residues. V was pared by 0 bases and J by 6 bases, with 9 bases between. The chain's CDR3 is CASSQDWRGNEQFF. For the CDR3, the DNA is TGCGCCAGCAGCCAAGATTGGCGAGGCAATGAGCAGTTCTTC.